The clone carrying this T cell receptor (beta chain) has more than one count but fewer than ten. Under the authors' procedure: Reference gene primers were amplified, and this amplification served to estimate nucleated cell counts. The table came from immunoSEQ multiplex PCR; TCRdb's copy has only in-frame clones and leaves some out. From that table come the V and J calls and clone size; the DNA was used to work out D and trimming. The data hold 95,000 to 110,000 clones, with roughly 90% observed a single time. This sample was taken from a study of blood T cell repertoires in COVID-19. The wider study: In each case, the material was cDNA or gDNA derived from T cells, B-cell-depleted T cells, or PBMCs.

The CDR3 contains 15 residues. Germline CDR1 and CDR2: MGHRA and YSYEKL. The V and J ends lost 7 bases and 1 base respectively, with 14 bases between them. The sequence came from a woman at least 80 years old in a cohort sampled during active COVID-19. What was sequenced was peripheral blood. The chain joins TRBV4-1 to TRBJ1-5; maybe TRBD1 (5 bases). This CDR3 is CASTGWDGSNQPQHF. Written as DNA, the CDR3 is TGCGCCAGCACAGGGTGGGATGGGAGCAATCAGCCCCAGCATTTT.